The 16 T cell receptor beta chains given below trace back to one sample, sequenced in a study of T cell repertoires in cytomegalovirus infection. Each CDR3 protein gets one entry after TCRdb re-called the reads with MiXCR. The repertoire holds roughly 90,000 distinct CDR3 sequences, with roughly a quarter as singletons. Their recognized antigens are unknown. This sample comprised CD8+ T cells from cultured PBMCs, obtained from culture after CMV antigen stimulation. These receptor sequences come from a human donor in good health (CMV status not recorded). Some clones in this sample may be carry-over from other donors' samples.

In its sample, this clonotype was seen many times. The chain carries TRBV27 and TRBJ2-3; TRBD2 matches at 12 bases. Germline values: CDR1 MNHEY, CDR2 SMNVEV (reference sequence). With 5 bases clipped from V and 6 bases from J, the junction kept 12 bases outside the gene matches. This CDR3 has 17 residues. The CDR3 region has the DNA TGTGCCAGCAGTCCGCTAGCGGGAGGGCTAGATAGGGATACGCAGTATTTT. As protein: CASSPLAGGLDRDTQYF.

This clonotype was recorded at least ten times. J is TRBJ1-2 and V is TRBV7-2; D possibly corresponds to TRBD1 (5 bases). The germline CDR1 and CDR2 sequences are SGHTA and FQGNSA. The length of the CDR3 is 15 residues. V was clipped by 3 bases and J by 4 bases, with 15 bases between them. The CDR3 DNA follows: TGTGCCAGCAGCTTGGGGGGGTGGGTTGGCTATGGCTACACCTTC. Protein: CASSLGGWVGYGYTF. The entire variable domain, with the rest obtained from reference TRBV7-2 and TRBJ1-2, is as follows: GAGVSQSPSNKVTEKGKDVELRCDPISGHTALYWYRQSLGQGLEFLIYFQGNSAPDKSGLPSDRFSAERTGGSVSTLTIQRTQQEDSAVYLCASSLGGWVGYGYTFGSGTRLTVV.

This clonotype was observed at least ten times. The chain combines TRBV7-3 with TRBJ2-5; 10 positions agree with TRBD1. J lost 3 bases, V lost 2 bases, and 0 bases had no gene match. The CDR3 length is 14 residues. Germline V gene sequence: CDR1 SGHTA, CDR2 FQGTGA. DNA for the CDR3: TGTGCCAGCAGCTTAGGACAGGGGGAAGAGACCCAGTACTTC. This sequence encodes CASSLGQGEETQYF.

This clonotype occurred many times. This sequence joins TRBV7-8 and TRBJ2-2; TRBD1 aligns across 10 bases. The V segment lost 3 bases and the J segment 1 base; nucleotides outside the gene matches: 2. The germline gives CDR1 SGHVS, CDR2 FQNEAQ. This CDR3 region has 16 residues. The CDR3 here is CASSFRDRGNTGELFF. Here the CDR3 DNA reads TGTGCCAGCAGCTTCAGGGACAGGGGGAACACCGGGGAGCTGTTTTTT.

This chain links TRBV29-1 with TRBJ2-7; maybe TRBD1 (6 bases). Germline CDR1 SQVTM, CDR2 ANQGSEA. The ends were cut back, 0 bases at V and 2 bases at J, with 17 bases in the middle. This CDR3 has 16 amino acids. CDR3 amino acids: CSVEDPQGMRPYEQYF. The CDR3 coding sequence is TGCAGCGTTGAAGATCCCCAGGGGATGCGCCCCTACGAGCAGTACTTC.

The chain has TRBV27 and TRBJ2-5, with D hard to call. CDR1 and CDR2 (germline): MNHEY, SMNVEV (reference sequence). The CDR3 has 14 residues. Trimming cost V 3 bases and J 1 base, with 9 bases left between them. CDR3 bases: TGTGCCAGCAGTTTCGCACAAACCCAAGAGACCCAGTACTTC. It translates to CASSFAQTQETQYF.

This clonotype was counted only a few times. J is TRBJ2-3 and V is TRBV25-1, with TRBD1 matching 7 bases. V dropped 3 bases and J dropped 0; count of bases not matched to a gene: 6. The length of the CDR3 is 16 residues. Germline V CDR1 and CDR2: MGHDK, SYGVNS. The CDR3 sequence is CASSDSRGSSTDTQYF. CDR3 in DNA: TGTGCCAGCAGTGATAGCAGGGGGTCCAGCACAGATACGCAGTATTTT.

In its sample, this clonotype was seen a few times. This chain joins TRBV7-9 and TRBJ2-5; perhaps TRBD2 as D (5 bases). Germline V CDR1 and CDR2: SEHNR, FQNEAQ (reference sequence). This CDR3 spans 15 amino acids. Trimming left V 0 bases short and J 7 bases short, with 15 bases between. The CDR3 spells CASSLANHRAGTQYF. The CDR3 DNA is TGTGCCAGCAGCTTAGCTAATCACCGTGCGGGGACCCAGTACTTC. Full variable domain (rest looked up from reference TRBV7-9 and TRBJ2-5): DTGVSQNPRHKITKRGQNVTFRCDPISEHNRLYWYRQTLGQGPEFLTYFQNEAQLEKSRLLSDRFSAERPKGSFSTLEIQRTEQGDSAMYLCASSLANHRAGTQYFGPGTRLLVL.

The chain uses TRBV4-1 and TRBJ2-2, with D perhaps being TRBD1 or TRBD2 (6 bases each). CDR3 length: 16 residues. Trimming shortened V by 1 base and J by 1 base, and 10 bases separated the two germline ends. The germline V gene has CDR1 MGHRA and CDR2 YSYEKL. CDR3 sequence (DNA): TGCGCCAGCAGCCAAGTTCGGGGGCAGAACACCGGGGAGCTGTTTTTT. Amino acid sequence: CASSQVRGQNTGELFF.

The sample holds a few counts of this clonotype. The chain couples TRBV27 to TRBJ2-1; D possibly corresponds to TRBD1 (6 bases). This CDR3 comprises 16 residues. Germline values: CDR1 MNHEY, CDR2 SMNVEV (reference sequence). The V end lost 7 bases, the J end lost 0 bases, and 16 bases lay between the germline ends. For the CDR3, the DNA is TGTGCCAGCAATCAAAAACAGGGTACCTCCTACAATGAGCAGTTCTTC. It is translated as CASNQKQGTSYNEQFF.

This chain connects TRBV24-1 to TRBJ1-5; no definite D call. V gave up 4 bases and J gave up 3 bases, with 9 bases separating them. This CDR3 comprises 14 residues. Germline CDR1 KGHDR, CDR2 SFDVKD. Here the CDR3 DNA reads TGTGCCACCAGTGAGGCCGGGAACAATCAGCCCCAGCATTTT. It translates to CATSEAGNNQPQHF.

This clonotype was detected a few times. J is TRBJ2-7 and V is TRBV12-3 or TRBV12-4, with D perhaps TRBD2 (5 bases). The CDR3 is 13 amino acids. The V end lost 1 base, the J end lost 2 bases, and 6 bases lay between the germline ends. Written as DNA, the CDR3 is TGTGCCAGCAGTTTAGAGCGGACCTACGAGCAGTACTTC. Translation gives CASSLERTYEQYF.

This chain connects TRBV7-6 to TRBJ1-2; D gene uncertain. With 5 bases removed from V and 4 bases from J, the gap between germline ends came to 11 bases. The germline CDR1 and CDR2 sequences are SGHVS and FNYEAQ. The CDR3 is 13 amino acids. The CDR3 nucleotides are TGTGCCAGCAGCCCCGGACCGTCCTATGGCTACACCTTC. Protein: CASSPGPSYGYTF.

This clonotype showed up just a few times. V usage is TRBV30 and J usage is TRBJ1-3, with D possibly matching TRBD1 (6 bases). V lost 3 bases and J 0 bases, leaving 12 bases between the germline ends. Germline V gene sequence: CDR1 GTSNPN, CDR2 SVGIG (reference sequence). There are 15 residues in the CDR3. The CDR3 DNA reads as TGTGCCTGGAGCCCGGACAGTTTCTCTGGAAACACCATATATTTT. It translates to CAWSPDSFSGNTIYF.

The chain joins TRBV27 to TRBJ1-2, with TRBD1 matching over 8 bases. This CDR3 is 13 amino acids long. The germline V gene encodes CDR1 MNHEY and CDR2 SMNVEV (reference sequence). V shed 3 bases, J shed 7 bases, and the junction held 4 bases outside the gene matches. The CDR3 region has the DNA TGTGCCAGCAGTTTTGGCAGGGGGCGTGGCTACACCTTC. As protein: CASSFGRGRGYTF.

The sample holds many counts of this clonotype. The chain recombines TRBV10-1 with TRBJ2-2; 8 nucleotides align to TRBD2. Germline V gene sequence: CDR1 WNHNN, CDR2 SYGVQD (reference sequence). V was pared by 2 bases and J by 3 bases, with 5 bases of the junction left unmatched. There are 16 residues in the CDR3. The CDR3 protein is CASSEREREYTGELFF. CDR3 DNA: TGCGCCAGCAGTGAGCGCGAGCGGGAGTACACCGGGGAGCTGTTTTTT.